This is a list of T cell receptor beta chains from one sample in a study of cytomegalovirus exposure and HLA in healthy donors. Clones were read by immunoSEQ multiplex PCR, and TCRdb kept only the in-frame ones, dropping some. This sample carries roughly 100,000 clones, more than 60% of them seen once, and the ten largest clones take roughly 3.7%. What was sequenced was PBMCs. These receptors were collected from a man between 60 and 75 years old in good health and CMV-seronegative. Each CDR3 is given with its conserved first and last residue. Fields, in order: D gene, J gene, clone size, V gene, CDR3 protein, CDR3 DNA. D genes are given only for firm matches. The size field is filled for only some rows; it gives once, few, many or a size class.

. TRBJ1-2 . TRBV9 CASRDGGGGANYGYTF TGTGCCAGCAGGGATGGAGGGGGGGGCGCTAACTATGGCTACACCTTC
. TRBJ2-5 . TRBV7-9 CASSFRETQYF TGTGCCAGCAGCTTCAGGGAGACCCAGTACTTC
. TRBJ1-6 . TRBV7-9 CASSSVNSPLHF TGTGCCAGCAGCTCAGTTAATTCACCCCTCCACTTT
TRBD1 TRBJ1-2 . TRBV28 CASRTGGRYGYTF TGTGCCAGCCGTACAGGGGGAAGGTATGGCTACACCTTC
. TRBJ2-2 . TRBV9 CASNPSPAGTGELFF TGTGCCAGCAACCCGAGCCCCGCTGGCACCGGGGAGCTGTTTTTT
TRBD1 TRBJ1-6 . TRBV7-9 CASSPKMDRGDSPLHF TGTGCCAGCAGCCCAAAGATGGACAGGGGGGATTCACCCCTCCACTTT
. TRBJ2-1 . TRBV4-2 CASSQDGGGYNEQFF TGTGCCAGCAGCCAAGACGGGGGAGGCTACAATGAGCAGTTCTTC
TRBD1 TRBJ1-4 . TRBV28 CASSLGTGGNEKLFF TGTGCCAGCAGTCTAGGGACAGGGGGTAATGAAAAACTGTTTTTT
TRBD1 TRBJ2-6 . TRBV7-6 CASSLSPPGQGRSGANVLTF TGTGCCAGCAGCTTATCACCTCCGGGACAGGGACGGTCTGGGGCCAACGTCCTGACTTTC
TRBD2 TRBJ2-6 . TRBV5-1 CASSVRLAGGSGTSGANVLTF TGCGCCAGCAGCGTCCGACTAGCGGGGGGGTCGGGAACCTCTGGGGCCAACGTCCTGACTTTC
TRBD1 TRBJ1-5 few TRBV7-9 CASSGTGDQPQHF TGTGCCAGCAGCGGGACAGGGGATCAGCCCCAGCATTTT
TRBD1 TRBJ1-4 . TRBV6-6 CASSYSSRGDEKLFF TGTGCCAGCAGTTACTCGAGCAGGGGGGATGAAAAACTGTTTTTT
TRBD1 TRBJ1-1 . TRBV27 CASSPGTATEAFF TGTGCCAGCAGTCCGGGGACAGCCACTGAAGCTTTCTTT
TRBD2 TRBJ2-3 . TRBV5-1 CASSLMTSGETDTQYF TGCGCCAGCAGCCTTATGACTAGCGGGGAAACAGATACGCAGTATTTT
. TRBJ2-5 . TRBV11-2 CASRSGGGSETQYF TGTGCCAGCAGGTCGGGGGGCGGGTCGGAGACCCAGTACTTC
. TRBJ2-4 . TRBV7-2 CASSLAGGGYIQYF TGTGCCAGCAGCTTAGCGGGAGGGGGTTACATTCAGTACTTC
TRBD1 TRBJ2-5 . TRBV7-2 CASARDRAAETQYF TGTGCCAGCGCCCGGGACAGGGCCGCCGAGACCCAGTACTTC
. TRBJ1-2 . TRBV7-9 CASSLGQSSYGYTF TGTGCCAGCAGCTTAGGACAGTCAAGCTATGGCTACACCTTC
TRBD1 TRBJ2-5 few TRBV9 CASSVTGDETQYF TGTGCCAGCAGCGTTACAGGGGACGAGACCCAGTACTTC
TRBD1 TRBJ2-7 few TRBV10-3 CAISGTGGYEQYF TGTGCCATCAGTGGGACAGGGGGCTACGAGCAGTACTTC
. TRBJ1-1 . TRBV29-1 CSVDRTGMNTEAFF TGCAGCGTTGATCGCACGGGGATGAACACTGAAGCTTTCTTT
. TRBJ1-3 . TRBV9 CASPGDPSGNTIYF TGTGCCAGCCCGGGGGACCCCTCTGGAAACACCATATATTTT
TRBD2 TRBJ2-5 . TRBV5-1 CASRPSGGSRETQYF TGCGCCAGCAGGCCTAGCGGGGGGTCGAGAGAGACCCAGTACTTC
. TRBJ2-1 . TRBV18 CACARRTGGLDEQFF TGTGCATGTGCTAGGCGTACTGGGGGCCTCGATGAGCAGTTCTTC
. TRBJ1-2 few TRBV28 CASSLNNGVGDGYTF TGTGCCAGCAGTTTAAATAACGGGGTTGGAGACGGCTACACCTTC
TRBD2 TRBJ2-3 . TRBV11-2 CASSFYGGTDTQYF TGTGCCAGCAGCTTCTACGGGGGGACAGATACGCAGTATTTT
TRBD1 TRBJ1-6 once TRBV28 CASSYEGQGPVPLHF TGTGCCAGCAGTTACGAGGGACAGGGCCCAGTGCCCCTCCACTTT
. TRBJ1-4 . TRBV25-1 CASSEYRAQEGKLFF TGTGCCAGCAGTGAATATCGTGCCCAGGAGGGAAAACTGTTTTTT
TRBD2 TRBJ2-3 . TRBV10-3 CAISEASGGAPDTQYF TGTGCCATCAGTGAAGCGAGCGGGGGGGCCCCAGATACGCAGTATTTT
. TRBJ1-1 . TRBV11-2 CASSLDWRAFF TGTGCCAGCAGCTTAGACTGGAGAGCTTTCTTT
. TRBJ2-2 . TRBV28 CASSLFGGSTGELFF TGTGCCAGCAGTTTATTCGGGGGTAGTACCGGGGAGCTGTTTTTT
. TRBJ1-1 . TRBV6-5 CASSRRAERDTEAFF TGTGCCAGCAGTCGAAGAGCGGAACGGGACACTGAAGCTTTCTTT
. TRBJ2-1 . TRBV1 CTSSHPSGTGEQFF TGCACCAGCAGCCACCCTAGCGGGACTGGTGAGCAGTTCTTC
. TRBJ2-3 . TRBV28 CASSQGGTDTQYF TGTGCCAGCAGTCAAGGGGGCACAGATACGCAGTATTTT
. TRBJ1-1 . TRBV5-1 CASSSPGVPEAFF TGCGCCAGCAGCTCCCCCGGGGTCCCTGAAGCTTTCTTT
TRBD1 TRBJ1-1 . TRBV27 CASSQGVRNTEAFF TGTGCCAGCAGTCAGGGGGTCAGAAATACTGAAGCTTTCTTT
. TRBJ2-1 . TRBV15 CATSRGLFEQFF TGTGCCACCAGCAGAGGGCTGTTTGAGCAGTTCTTC
. TRBJ1-6 . TRBV4-3 CASSQGRDTYNSPLHF TGCGCCAGCAGCCAAGGCCGGGACACATATAATTCACCCCTCCACTTT
. TRBJ1-5 few TRBV19 CASTPVWGGLQPQHF TGTGCCAGTACCCCCGTTTGGGGGGGCCTACAGCCCCAGCATTTT
. TRBJ1-6 few TRBV2 CASSVGGANSPLHF TGTGCCAGCAGTGTGGGGGGGGCTAATTCACCCCTCCACTTT
TRBD1 TRBJ2-3 . TRBV5-1 CASSLGQGASTDTQYF TGCGCCAGCAGCTTGGGACAGGGGGCGAGCACAGATACGCAGTATTTT
. TRBJ2-1 . TRBV4-3 CASSQDPGSYNEQFF TGCGCCAGCAGCCAAGATCCAGGGTCCTACAATGAGCAGTTCTTC
. TRBJ1-4 . TRBV5-1 CASSTGANEKLFF TGCGCCAGCAGCACAGGAGCTAATGAAAAACTGTTTTTT
. TRBJ1-2 . TRBV4-2 CASSPTGTNYYGYTF TGTGCCAGCAGCCCTACTGGGACAAACTACTATGGCTACACCTTC
. TRBJ2-1 . TRBV5-5 CASSQRNEQFF TGTGCCAGCAGCCAACGGAATGAGCAGTTCTTC
. TRBJ1-1 . TRBV7-6 CASSLGPGPGTEAFF TGTGCCAGCAGCTTAGGTCCAGGCCCAGGCACTGAAGCTTTCTTT
. TRBJ2-4 . TRBV2 CASSVRENIQYF TGTGCCAGCAGTGTCCGGGAAAACATTCAGTACTTC
TRBD1 TRBJ1-4 . TRBV4-1 CASSQGRGRANEKLFF TGCGCCAGCAGCCAGGGTAGGGGGCGGGCTAATGAAAAACTGTTTTTT
. TRBJ1-2 . TRBV25-1 CASSGLSGGGWSYGYTF TGTGCCAGCAGTGGCCTATCCGGCGGGGGTTGGAGCTATGGCTACACCTTC
. TRBJ1-1 once TRBV11-3 CASSQGYGTEAFF TGTGCCAGCAGCCAGGGTTACGGCACTGAAGCTTTCTTT
. TRBJ1-1 . TRBV15 CATKRQGTRTEAFF TGTGCCACAAAAAGGCAGGGGACAAGGACTGAAGCTTTCTTT
. TRBJ2-5 few TRBV2 CASTRGQETQYF TGTGCCAGCACTCGGGGGCAAGAGACCCAGTACTTC
. TRBJ1-2 . TRBV4-2 CASSLNDGRGSKYGYTF TGTGCCAGCAGCCTTAACGATGGACGGGGGTCAAAATATGGCTACACCTTC
. TRBJ1-5 . TRBV15 CATSRVFTEDQPQHF TGTGCCACCAGCAGAGTATTTACGGAGGATCAGCCCCAGCATTTT
. TRBJ1-4 . TRBV5-6 CASSFNAGEKLFF TGTGCCAGCAGCTTTAACGCGGGTGAAAAACTGTTTTTT